Following are 24 T cell receptor beta chains from one sample sequenced in a study of cytomegalovirus exposure and HLA in healthy donors. The table came from immunoSEQ multiplex PCR; TCRdb's copy has only in-frame clones and leaves some out. The sample includes about 120,000 clones, less than 90% seen only once; the top ten take about 4.4%. The sample was PBMCs. The receptors stem from a man younger than 35 in good health and CMV-seropositive.

The chain couples TRBV4-3 to TRBJ1-1; D gene unclear. Trimming took off 0 bases at V and 7 bases at J, with 12 bases between the two ends. The germline CDR1 and CDR2 sequences are LGHNA and YSLEER. The CDR3 runs 14 residues. The CDR3 DNA reads as TGCGCCAGCAGCCAAGATGTCTCACAGTTTGAAGCTTTCTTT. Its protein product is CASSQDVSQFEAFF.

The chain is built from TRBV2 and TRBJ1-2; D is unresolved. V lost 3 bases to trimming and J lost 1 base, with 18 bases between them. Germline V gives CDR1 SNHLY, CDR2 FYNNEI. CDR3 length: 17 residues. CDR3 DNA sequence: TGTGCCAGCAGTGACGGGGAAGGAGGATCGGGTAACTATGGCTACACCTTC. This codes for CASSDGEGGSGNYGYTF.

The chain is built from TRBV5-6 and TRBJ1-2, with TRBD1 matching over 10 bases. Germline V gene data show CDR1 as SGHDT and CDR2 as YYEEEE. The J segment lost 4 bases and the V segment lost 5 bases, leaving 8 bases of the junction unmatched. This CDR3 contains 15 residues. CDR3 sequence (DNA): TGTGCCAGCAGAAAACGGGACAGGGGAGTCTATGGCTACACCTTC. Its protein is CASRKRDRGVYGYTF.

The genes are TRBV28 and TRBJ2-2; possibly TRBD2 for D (7 bases). V was clipped by 6 bases and J by 3 bases, with 14 bases between them. This CDR3 has 15 amino acids. Germline values: CDR1 MDHEN, CDR2 SYDVKM. CDR3 in DNA: TGTGCCAGCAGGGGGGCGGGGGCCGACACCGGGGAGCTGTTTTTT. Its translation: CASRGAGADTGELFF. The full variable domain, in which reference TRBV28 and TRBJ2-2 provide the parts outside the CDR3, is DVKVTQSSRYLVKRTGEKVFLECVQDMDHENMFWYRQDPGLGLRLIYFSYDVKMKEKGDIPEGYSVSREKKERFSLILESASTNQTSMYLCASRGAGADTGELFFGEGSRLTVL.

This rearrangement joins TRBV10-2 to TRBJ1-2; TRBD1 matches at 9 bases. The V gene end was trimmed by 2 bases and the J gene end by 0 bases; junction bases not matched to a gene: 7. This CDR3 comprises 17 residues. Germline CDR1 is WSHSY and CDR2 is SAAADI. Here the CDR3 reads CASSEGKQGASNYGYTF. CDR3 DNA: TGCGCCAGCAGTGAGGGGAAACAGGGGGCGTCTAACTATGGCTACACCTTC.

This clone was picked up one time. This chain joins TRBV28 and TRBJ1-1; tentatively, D is TRBD1 (5 bases). V was pared by 2 bases and J by 1 base, with 17 bases between. Germline CDR1 MDHEN, CDR2 SYDVKM. There are 17 residues in the CDR3. In DNA, the CDR3 is TGTGCCAGCAGTTTAATTCTAGTTGGGGGGAAGAACACTGAAGCTTTCTTT. It translates to CASSLILVGGKNTEAFF.

CDR3 nucleotides: TGTGCCACGGCGACTGGTGGAAACACCATATATTTT. It yields the protein CATATGGNTIYF. J is TRBJ1-3 and V is TRBV28; D unresolved. The CDR3 spans 12 residues. Trimming pared 10 bases from V and 3 bases from J, leaving 10 bases between. Germline assignment: CDR1 MDHEN and CDR2 SYDVKM.

The V and J genes are TRBV12-1 and TRBJ1-5; the table's TRBD1 call for D was not verified on the DNA. TRBV12-1 counts as a pseudogene. The CDR3 loop spans 14 amino acids. CDR3 sequence: CARVSQGPNQPQHF. In DNA form, the CDR3 reads TGTGCCAGGGTCTCACAGGGGCCTAATCAGCCCCAGCATTTT.

This rearrangement joins TRBV28 to TRBJ1-6, with a weak D call TRBD1 (5 bases). Germline-derived CDR1 and CDR2 are MDHEN and SYDVKM. V lost 2 bases and J lost 8, with 13 bases in between. The CDR3 loop spans 15 amino acids. CDR3 amino acids: CASSLSRVGDSPLHF. In nucleotides, the CDR3 is TGTGCCAGCAGTTTAAGCAGGGTTGGAGATTCACCCCTCCACTTT.

This clone was seen a handful of times. The chain links TRBV6-1 to TRBJ1-2; the D gene is possibly TRBD1 (6 bases). CDR3 length equals 10 residues. The V and J ends lost 8 bases and 6 bases respectively, with 7 bases between them. Germline values: CDR1 MNHNS, CDR2 SASEGT. This CDR3 is CASGQNGYTF. For the CDR3, the DNA is TGTGCCAGCGGACAGAATGGCTACACCTTC.

The V and J genes are TRBV6-6 and TRBJ1-1, with TRBD1 matching 7 bases. The CDR3 loop spans 16 amino acids. Per germline, CDR1 MNHNY and CDR2 SVGAGI (reference sequence). Germline trimming cut 2 bases from V and 1 base from J; bases unmatched to any gene: 7. CDR3 region: CASSYAQGNGNTEAFF. DNA for the CDR3: TGTGCCAGCAGTTACGCACAGGGGAACGGGAACACTGAAGCTTTCTTT.

This rearrangement joins TRBV10-2 to TRBJ2-5, with D perhaps matching TRBD2 (6 bases). Germline V gives CDR1 WSHSY, CDR2 SAAADI. Trimming shortened V by 8 bases and J by 5 bases, and 18 bases separated the two germline ends. This CDR3 region has 14 residues. The CDR3 nucleotides are TGCGCCAGCGGGGTAGGAGGGGAGGTGGAGACCCAGTACTTC. Protein: CASGVGGEVETQYF.

The gene calls are TRBV7-2 and TRBJ2-3, with 7 bases fitting TRBD2. This CDR3 is built from 19 residues. The V and J ends lost 4 bases and 4 bases, in that order; junction bases with no gene match: 20. Germline V gene lookup returns CDR1 SGHTA and CDR2 FQGNSA. CDR3 DNA sequence: TGTGCCAGCAGCTACCGCCCTCAGGGCGGCGGGGGAGGAGCAGATACGCAGTATTTT. Its protein is CASSYRPQGGGGGADTQYF. The full variable domain, its missing parts supplied by reference TRBV7-2 and TRBJ2-3, is GAGVSQSPSNKVTEKGKDVELRCDPISGHTALYWYRQSLGQGLEFLIYFQGNSAPDKSGLPSDRFSAERTGGSVSTLTIQRTQQEDSAVYLCASSYRPQGGGGGADTQYFGPGTRLTVL.

The V gene is TRBV5-8, the J gene TRBJ2-7; TRBD2 might be the D (5 bases). The CDR3 runs to 16 residues. Trimming stripped 0 bases from V and 1 base from J, with 14 bases between. The V gene's germline CDR1 is SGHTS and CDR2 YDEGEE. The DNA for the CDR3 is TGTGCCAGCAGCTTGGGGGCCGGGATGGCTTCCTACGAGCAGTACTTC. The encoded protein is CASSLGAGMASYEQYF.

The chain carries TRBV5-4 and TRBJ1-1; 7 bases are a match to TRBD1. The CDR3 consists of 16 residues. V dropped 2 bases and J dropped 0; count of bases not matched to a gene: 7. Germline assignment: CDR1 SGHNT and CDR2 YYREEE (reference sequence). CDR3 sequence reads: CASSFRQGKMNTEAFF. CDR3 nucleotide sequence: TGTGCCAGCAGCTTTCGACAGGGCAAAATGAACACTGAAGCTTTCTTT.

The chain uses TRBV27 and TRBJ2-2; TRBD1 agrees at 10 bases. CDR1 MNHEY and CDR2 SMNVEV come from the germline V gene (reference sequence). After removal of 3 bases from V and 7 bases from J, the junction contained 8 bases not matched to a gene. This CDR3 spans 16 amino acids. This CDR3 is CASSFFTGTGVGELFF. The CDR3, as DNA: TGTGCCAGCAGTTTCTTTACCGGGACAGGGGTCGGGGAGCTGTTTTTT.

V and J are TRBV6-5 and TRBJ2-7; a possible D gene is TRBD1 (6 bases). Trimming pared 0 bases from V and 3 bases from J, leaving 9 bases between. The CDR3 has 14 residues. Germline V lookup: CDR1 MNHEY, CDR2 SVGAGI. CDR3 bases: TGTGCCAGCAGTTACTCGCAGGGGAGCTACGAGCAGTACTTC. Protein sequence: CASSYSQGSYEQYF.

The chain is built from TRBV2 and TRBJ1-4; perhaps TRBD1 as D (5 bases). V was trimmed by 4 bases and J by 4 bases, leaving 13 bases between them. The CDR3 has 15 amino acids. Per the germline V gene, CDR1 is SNHLY and CDR2 is FYNNEI. CDR3 sequence reads: CASSVLGQGNEKLFF. CDR3 sequence (DNA): TGTGCCAGCAGTGTATTGGGGCAGGGTAATGAAAAACTGTTTTTT. The full variable domain, rest sourced from reference TRBV2 and TRBJ1-4, is EPEVTQTPSHQVTQMGQEVILRCVPISNHLYFYWYRQILGQKVEFLVSFYNNEISEKSEIFDDQFSVERPDGSNFTLKIRSTKLEDSAMYFCASSVLGQGNEKLFFGSGTQLSVL.

The V and J genes are TRBV28 and TRBJ1-5; TRBD1 might be the D (5 bases). This CDR3 is 15 amino acids long. The V and J ends lost 6 bases and 3 bases respectively, with 15 bases between them. The germline gives CDR1 MDHEN, CDR2 SYDVKM. The CDR3 protein is CASRSHGGTNQPQHF. CDR3 sequence (DNA): TGTGCCAGCAGGTCCCATGGGGGGACCAATCAGCCCCAGCATTTT.

V and J are TRBV6-5 and TRBJ1-5; perhaps TRBD1 as D (6 bases). Germline V gives CDR1 MNHEY, CDR2 SVGAGI. Between the trimmed V and J ends, which lost 8 bases and 4 bases, there was a span of 18 bases. CDR3 length: 15 residues. For the CDR3, the DNA is TGTGCCAGCGGCCCCCGAGGGGGGGGGAATCAGCCCCAGCATTTT. Its translation: CASGPRGGGNQPQHF.

This clone was seen only once. This chain joins TRBV7-9 and TRBJ2-1; 7 bases are a match to TRBD1. The trim removed 1 base at V and 7 bases at J, leaving 10 bases unmatched. The CDR3 is 16 amino acids. Germline CDR1 and CDR2: SEHNR and FQNEAQ (reference sequence). The CDR3 bases are TGTGCCAGCAGCTTAGTAGACAGGGCAGTAGGAAATGAGCAGTTCTTC. It specifies CASSLVDRAVGNEQFF.

The chain couples TRBV5-6 to TRBJ1-1; D gene uncertain. CDR3 length: 13 residues. The V and J ends lost 2 bases and 4 bases respectively, with 9 bases between them. CDR1 and CDR2 from the germline V gene are SGHDT and YYEEEE. This chain's CDR3 is CASSFGLGTEAFF. The CDR3 nucleotides are TGTGCCAGCAGCTTCGGACTGGGCACTGAAGCTTTCTTT.

The J gene is TRBJ1-5, the V gene TRBV19, with TRBD1 matching over 7 bases. V was clipped by 0 bases and J by 10 bases; unmatched bases: 15. Germline CDR1 is LNHDA and CDR2 is SQIVND (reference sequence). The CDR3 is 17 residues long. The CDR3 nucleotides read TGTGCCAGTAGTATAGATAACAGGGGCCCGGTTTCTGAACCCCAGCATTTT. Its translation: CASSIDNRGPVSEPQHF.

The chain combines TRBV21-1 with TRBJ1-1; the table gives TRBD1 as D, unverified against the DNA. TRBV21-1 is recorded as a pseudogene. The CDR3 consists of 16 residues. CDR3 nucleotides: TGTGCCAGCAGCAAGGGGGACAGGGGGAGGAACACTGAAGCTTTCTTT. As protein: CASSKGDRGRNTEAFF.